The 28 T cell receptor beta chains reported below all come from one sample, sequenced in a study of graft-versus-host responses after intestinal transplantation (dated by TCRdb to 2020 to 2022). Library preparation employed the immunoSEQ multiplex PCR assay. Imported from immuneACCESS, the table was reduced by TCRdb to in-frame sequences with V and J called. These copies leave out some clones; in studies compared against another copy, an unresolved V gene accounts for under half, and the cause of the remainder is not known. The sample profile shows roughly 100,000 clones; 80% to 95% of them were found once. The ten largest clonotypes hold around 0.07% of the sample. Their antigens remain unidentified. Explained via the paper, the time point label denotes: cells obtained before transplantation from donor or recipient. The material was unstimulated CD8+ T cells sorted from spleen or lymph node cells, obtained before transplant. All receptors derive from a human donor who was the organ donor for an intestinal transplant.

The DNA for the CDR3 is TGTGCCAGCAGCTTCTCACTAGCGGGGGAGAGCTACGAGCAGTACTTC. Translating gives CASSFSLAGESYEQYF. The chain couples TRBV5-5 to TRBJ2-7; 11 bases are a match to TRBD2. This CDR3 comprises 16 residues. J lost 3 bases, V lost 2 bases, and 7 bases had no gene match. Germline V gives CDR1 SGHKS, CDR2 YYEKEE (reference sequence). Complete variable domain (other parts from reference TRBV5-5 and TRBJ2-7): DAGVTQSPTHLIKTRGQQVTLRCSPISGHKSVSWYQQVLGQGPQFIFQYYEKEERGRGNFPDRFSARQFPNYSSELNVNALLLGDSALYLCASSFSLAGESYEQYFGPGTRLTVT.

The chain uses TRBV4-2 and TRBJ2-3; 9 nucleotides line up with TRBD2. Germline V gives CDR1 LGHNA, CDR2 YNFKEQ. This CDR3 region has 17 residues. Losses at the gene ends were 0 bases for V and 4 bases for J; bases not matched to a gene: 8. In DNA, the CDR3 is TGTGCCAGCAGCCAAGAGTTAGCGGGAGTTGTGGCAGATACGCAGTATTTT. Its protein product is CASSQELAGVVADTQYF.

The chain joins TRBV7-9 to TRBJ2-1; 9 nucleotides line up with TRBD2. Germline CDR1 and CDR2: SEHNR and FQNEAQ (reference sequence). The CDR3 has 17 amino acids. V shed 2 bases and J 4 bases; nucleotides not matched to a gene: 9. The CDR3 sequence: CASSLSAGGGQYNEQFF. In nucleotides, the CDR3 is TGTGCCAGCAGCTTAAGTGCGGGGGGGGGACAATACAATGAGCAGTTCTTC. The complete variable domain, with remaining parts taken from reference TRBV7-9 and TRBJ2-1, reads DTGVSQNPRHKITKRGQNVTFRCDPISEHNRLYWYRQTLGQGPEFLTYFQNEAQLEKSRLLSDRFSAERPKGSFSTLEIQRTEQGDSAMYLCASSLSAGGGQYNEQFFGPGTRLTVL.

The chain couples TRBV5-5 to TRBJ2-1; 8 bases match TRBD2. V trimming: 4 bases; J trimming: 0 bases; junction bases outside the gene matches: 3. CDR3 length: 15 residues. From germline, CDR1 is SGHKS and CDR2 YYEKEE (reference sequence). For the CDR3, the DNA is TGTGCCAGCAGCAAGCGGGGGTTCTCCTACAATGAGCAGTTCTTC. It yields the protein CASSKRGFSYNEQFF.

The gene calls are TRBV9 and TRBJ1-5; D is possibly TRBD1 (5 bases). V was trimmed by 3 bases and J by 0 bases, leaving 7 bases between them. The CDR3 contains 14 residues. From germline, CDR1 is SGDLS and CDR2 YYNGEE. CDR3 bases: TGTGCCAGCAGCGCTGACAGTAGCAATCAGCCCCAGCATTTT. Translated: CASSADSSNQPQHF.

The rearrangement joins TRBV29-1 to TRBJ2-7; D is perhaps TRBD2 (6 bases). This CDR3 comprises 12 residues. CDR1 and CDR2 (germline): SQVTM, ANQGSEA. V shed 5 bases and J shed 6 bases, with 14 bases lying between them. CDR3 sequence: CSVYSGRSEQYF. CDR3 nucleotide sequence: TGCAGCGTTTATTCGGGGAGGAGCGAGCAGTACTTC.

The chain couples TRBV5-6 to TRBJ2-1; 7 bases line up with TRBD2. The CDR3 consists of 13 residues. Germline V CDR1 and CDR2: SGHDT, YYEEEE. Trimming took 2 bases from V and 4 from J; bases not matched to a gene: 0. CDR3 residues: CASSFGRYNEQFF. The CDR3 region has the DNA TGTGCCAGCAGCTTCGGGAGGTACAATGAGCAGTTCTTC.

The chain employs TRBV5-1 and TRBJ2-5; D is possibly TRBD2 (7 bases). CDR3 length equals 15 residues. Germline V lookup: CDR1 SGHRS, CDR2 YFSETQ. V shed 1 base and J shed 5 bases, with 15 bases lying between them. CDR3 protein: CASSLSGGAWETQYF. In nucleotides, the CDR3 is TGCGCCAGCAGCTTGAGTGGGGGGGCATGGGAGACCCAGTACTTC.

CDR3 protein: CASSQVSEVNNEQFF. Written as DNA, the CDR3 is TGTGCCAGCAGCCAAGTTAGCGAGGTAAACAATGAGCAGTTCTTC. The chain has TRBV4-2 and TRBJ2-1; D is possibly TRBD2 (5 bases). The V gene lost 1 base and the J gene lost 5 bases, with 12 bases spanning the gap. The CDR3 runs 15 residues. Germline V gives CDR1 LGHNA, CDR2 YNFKEQ.

The V and J genes are TRBV2 and TRBJ2-5, with 9 bases lining up with TRBD2. V lost 2 bases to trimming and J lost 3 bases; unmatched junction nucleotides: 4. The CDR3 has 15 amino acids. The germline gives CDR1 SNHLY, CDR2 FYNNEI. Here the CDR3 DNA reads TGTGCCAGCAGTGAATTGACTAGCGGAAAAGAGACCCAGTACTTC. Translation gives CASSELTSGKETQYF.

The chain links TRBV28 to TRBJ1-5, with D uncertain. The germline V gene encodes CDR1 MDHEN and CDR2 SYDVKM. Trimming cost V 1 base and J 5 bases, with 9 bases left between them. The CDR3 spans 14 residues. CDR3 nucleotide sequence: TGTGCCAGCAGTTTATTTGGCCACCATCAGCCCCAGCATTTT. Its protein is CASSLFGHHQPQHF.

The chain joins TRBV19 to TRBJ2-1, with a possible D match to TRBD1 (5 bases). In germline, CDR1 is LNHDA, CDR2 SQIVND (reference sequence). Trimming shortened V by 4 bases and J by 0 bases, and 13 bases separated the two germline ends. The CDR3 has 16 amino acids. The CDR3 nucleotides read TGTGCCAGTAGTAGGAAGGGGCGAGGCTCCTACAATGAGCAGTTCTTC. Protein: CASSRKGRGSYNEQFF.

This sequence joins TRBV6-5 and TRBJ2-7, with 8 positions matching TRBD2. This CDR3 spans 13 amino acids. Germline values: CDR1 MNHEY, CDR2 SVGAGI. V dropped 8 bases and J dropped 0; count of bases not matched to a gene: 3. The CDR3 sequence is CASREGDSYEQYF. The CDR3 nucleotides are TGTGCCAGCCGGGAGGGGGACTCCTACGAGCAGTACTTC.

The chain recombines TRBV28 with TRBJ2-7; TRBD2 agrees at 12 bases. The CDR3 has 16 residues. Germline-derived CDR1 and CDR2 are MDHEN and SYDVKM. Losses at the gene ends were 3 bases for V and 5 bases for J; bases not matched to a gene: 8. As DNA, the CDR3 is TGTGCCAGCAGTTTTCTAGCGGGAGGGCCCTATAACGAGCAGTACTTC. Translation: CASSFLAGGPYNEQYF. Drawing the rest from reference TRBV28 and TRBJ2-7, the complete variable domain is DVKVTQSSRYLVKRTGEKVFLECVQDMDHENMFWYRQDPGLGLRLIYFSYDVKMKEKGDIPEGYSVSREKKERFSLILESASTNQTSMYLCASSFLAGGPYNEQYFGPGTRLTVT.

This rearrangement joins TRBV5-6 to TRBJ2-7, with a possible D match to TRBD2 (5 bases). Germline loops: CDR1 SGHDT, CDR2 YYEEEE. The V end was cut by 0 bases, the J end by 5 bases, with 21 bases between. This CDR3 is 17 amino acids long. Here the CDR3 reads CASSLDAGYGLSNEQYF. The CDR3 coding sequence is TGTGCCAGCAGCTTGGATGCGGGTTACGGCCTATCGAACGAGCAGTACTTC.

This chain links TRBV6-5 with TRBJ1-5, with 7 positions matching TRBD1. The germline CDR1 and CDR2 sequences are MNHEY and SVGAGI. The CDR3 is 13 amino acids. V lost 6 bases, J lost 7 bases, and 6 bases stayed unmatched. The CDR3 sequence: CASSQGGRQPQHF. In DNA form, the CDR3 reads TGTGCCAGCAGCCAAGGGGGCCGACAGCCCCAGCATTTT.

V and J are TRBV12-5 and TRBJ2-7; no firm D call. V lost 6 bases and J 6 bases, leaving 12 bases between the germline ends. The CDR3 runs 12 residues. Per germline, CDR1 LGHNT and CDR2 FRNRAP. CDR3 residues: CASGFPGLEQYF. Written as DNA, the CDR3 is TGTGCTAGTGGCTTCCCAGGTCTCGAGCAGTACTTC.

V gene TRBV20-1 combines with J gene TRBJ1-2; tentative D call: TRBD1 (5 bases). Germline CDR1 and CDR2: DFQATT and SNEGSKA (reference sequence). This CDR3 is 11 amino acids long. Trimming pared 5 bases from V and 3 bases from J, leaving 7 bases between. CDR3 coding DNA: TGCAGTGCTCAGGGTGACTATGGCTACACCTTC. It is translated as CSAQGDYGYTF.

The rearrangement uses TRBV10-2 and TRBJ2-5; D remains unclear. CDR3 size: 13 residues. Germline-derived CDR1 and CDR2 are WSHSY and SAAADI. The V and J ends lost 4 bases and 5 bases respectively, with 11 bases between them. The CDR3: CASSVGDLETQYF. Written as DNA, the CDR3 is TGCGCCAGCAGTGTTGGAGACTTGGAGACCCAGTACTTC.

This sequence joins TRBV28 and TRBJ1-5, with a tentative D call TRBD1 (6 bases). In germline, CDR1 is MDHEN, CDR2 SYDVKM. V lost 6 bases, J lost 5 bases, and 20 bases lay in between. This CDR3 region has 16 residues. The DNA of the CDR3 is TGTGCCAGCAGCGACAATTCACAGGGTTATTATCAGCCCCAGCATTTT. Translating gives CASSDNSQGYYQPQHF.

This clone is a singleton in its sample. The chain employs TRBV9 and TRBJ2-5, with 8 bases aligning to TRBD2. Germline V gene sequence: CDR1 SGDLS, CDR2 YYNGEE. V dropped 0 bases and J dropped 4; count of bases not matched to a gene: 14. There are 18 residues in the CDR3. The CDR3 loop reads CASSVDWRGALGAETQYF. CDR3 nucleotides: TGTGCCAGCAGCGTAGACTGGCGGGGGGCCTTGGGGGCAGAGACCCAGTACTTC.

The chain is built from TRBV5-4 and TRBJ2-1, with 9 positions matching TRBD2. With 0 bases clipped from V and 3 bases from J, the junction kept 7 bases outside the gene matches. The CDR3 has 17 residues. Germline CDR1 is SGHNT and CDR2 is YYREEE (reference sequence). In DNA, the CDR3 is TGTGCCAGCAGCTTGGCCTACCCACTAGCGGGCTACAATGAGCAGTTCTTC. Translating it yields CASSLAYPLAGYNEQFF.

The chain joins TRBV5-6 to TRBJ2-5, with TRBD1 as a possible D gene (6 bases). CDR1 is SGHDT, CDR2 YYEEEE, per germline. V shed 2 bases and J shed 4 bases, with 15 bases lying between them. This CDR3 comprises 15 residues. In DNA form, the CDR3 reads TGTGCCAGCAGCTTAGGGGGTTCGGGTTTAGAGACCCAGTACTTC. It translates to CASSLGGSGLETQYF.

V and J are TRBV27 and TRBJ2-1, with 15 bases matching TRBD2. Germline lookup yields CDR1 MNHEY and CDR2 SMNVEV (reference sequence). The ends lost 6 bases at V and 5 bases at J; junction bases unmatched: 14. This CDR3 is built from 19 residues. The CDR3 is CASSVVAGTSGGLDNEQFF. CDR3 sequence (DNA): TGTGCCAGCAGCGTGGTTGCAGGGACTAGCGGGGGGTTGGACAATGAGCAGTTCTTC.

V usage is TRBV6-5 and J usage is TRBJ2-1, with D possibly matching TRBD1 (6 bases). Germline values: CDR1 MNHEY, CDR2 SVGAGI. This CDR3 has 12 amino acids. V was shortened by 11 bases and J by 14 bases, with 22 bases between the two germline ends. This CDR3 reads CAASQLTGFEFF. The DNA for the CDR3 is TGTGCCGCATCGCAACTAACAGGGTTTGAGTTCTTC.

V usage is TRBV9 and J usage is TRBJ1-2; D might be TRBD1 (5 bases). The V and J ends lost 4 bases and 2 bases respectively, with 12 bases between them. There are 14 residues in the CDR3. Germline V gene data show CDR1 as SGDLS and CDR2 as YYNGEE. The chain's CDR3 is CASSQGAGNYGYTF. The CDR3, as DNA: TGTGCCAGCAGCCAAGGGGCAGGGAACTATGGCTACACCTTC. The full variable domain, rest sourced from reference TRBV9 and TRBJ1-2, is DSGVTQTPKHLITATGQRVTLRCSPRSGDLSVYWYQQSLDQGLQFLIQYYNGEERAKGNILERFSAQQFPDLHSELNLSSLELGDSALYFCASSQGAGNYGYTFGSGTRLTVV.

This rearrangement joins TRBV6-5 to TRBJ2-5, with D possibly TRBD1 on 5 matching bases. V was cut by 5 bases and J by 5 bases, with 12 bases left in between. CDR1 is MNHEY and CDR2 is SVGAGI in the germline V gene. The CDR3 totals 13 residues. CDR3 coding DNA: TGTGCCAGCAGTCACGGACATGAGGAGACCCAGTACTTC. This translates into CASSHGHEETQYF.

The chain uses TRBV7-2 and TRBJ2-7; 10 bases are a match to TRBD1. The CDR3 is made up of 17 amino acids. Germline CDR1 is SGHTA and CDR2 is FQGNSA. Trimming at V came to 4 bases and at J to 3 bases, leaving 12 bases not matched to a gene. CDR3 sequence reads: CASSSDRWTGGDYEQYF. The CDR3 nucleotides read TGTGCCAGCAGCTCCGACAGGTGGACAGGGGGGGACTACGAGCAGTACTTC.